This T cell receptor (beta chain) appears in the sequencing data of a study of cytomegalovirus exposure and HLA in healthy donors. General study findings and limits: A later analysis found common viral pathogens apparently linked to several of the most significant clusters.

About this clone: What it binds is not known.

PCR involved 60 Vbeta and 13 Jbeta primers. Produced via immunoSEQ multiplex PCR; TCRdb's table is partial and in-frame only. The sample lists fewer than 150,000 clones; around 80% were seen once. The ends lost 6 bases at V and 4 bases at J; junction bases unmatched: 5. The CDR3 is 13 amino acids. Germline CDR1 reads MNHNY; CDR2 reads SVGAGI (reference sequence). V gene TRBV6-6 combines with J gene TRBJ1-2, with 7 positions matching TRBD1. This receptor was obtained from a man aged 50 or older in good health and CMV-seronegative. What was sequenced was PBMCs. The CDR3 DNA is TGTGCCAGCAGCCGGGACAGAGGCTATGGCTACACCTTC. Amino acid sequence: CASSRDRGYGYTF.